These 26 T cell receptor beta chains were all obtained from the same sample, sequenced in a study of T cell changes during pregnancy in multiple sclerosis. Assay: immunoSEQ multiplex PCR; the TCRdb copy retains only in-frame clones and omits some. The table records tens of thousands of clones, around 90% of them present only once. The sequenced sample was CD4+ T cells from peripheral blood mononuclear cells, obtained in the third trimester of pregnancy. The receptors were sampled from a female donor in good health, enrolled as a control in a pregnancy study.

The chain joins TRBV11-2 to TRBJ2-1, with 9 bases aligning to TRBD2. The V gene's germline CDR1 is SGHAT and CDR2 FQNNGV. The CDR3 covers 17 residues. Unmatched junction bases numbered 9, after V lost 2 bases and J lost 4 bases. In DNA form, the CDR3 reads TGTGCCAGCAGCTTATCGCTTAGCGGGGGACTATACAATGAGCAGTTCTTC. Its translation is CASSLSLSGGLYNEQFF.

The chain is built from TRBV5-1 and TRBJ2-1; no clear D gene. The CDR3 covers 11 residues. V lost 1 base to trimming and J lost 6 bases, with 2 bases between them. CDR1 is SGHRS and CDR2 is YFSETQ in the germline V gene. CDR3 DNA: TGCGCCAGCAGCTTGCTCAATGAGCAGTTCTTC. Residues: CASSLLNEQFF.

This clone is a singleton in its sample. V usage is TRBV6-1 and J usage is TRBJ1-6, with a tentative D call TRBD1 (5 bases). Germline CDR1 is MNHNS and CDR2 is SASEGT. The CDR3 sequence is 14 residues long. Deletions cut 7 bases from V and 7 bases from J, with 14 bases between. The CDR3 DNA reads TGTGCCAGCAAAGAGGCAGGGCCCAATTCACCCCTCCACTTT. It translates to CASKEAGPNSPLHF.

The gene calls are TRBV15 and TRBJ2-7; 9 nucleotides line up with TRBD2. Losses at the gene ends were 0 bases for V and 4 bases for J; bases not matched to a gene: 4. Germline CDR1 is LNHNV and CDR2 is YYDKDF (reference sequence). The CDR3 totals 15 residues. The CDR3 nucleotides are TGTGCCACCAGCAGAGACTCGAGCGGGAGGTACGAGCAGTACTTC. Translated, it gives CATSRDSSGRYEQYF.

The chain uses TRBV30 and TRBJ2-7, with D perhaps TRBD2 (7 bases). CDR1 is GTSNPN and CDR2 is SVGIG in the germline V gene (reference sequence). The CDR3 consists of 15 residues. V dropped 5 bases and J dropped 5 bases, with 22 bases sitting between them. In DNA form, the CDR3 reads TGTGCCTGGGGGTGGGGGGGCGCAGGCCTTCACGAGCAGTACTTC. Protein sequence: CAWGWGGAGLHEQYF.

This CDR3 is CAWSREGTQPQHF. The CDR3 nucleotides are TGTGCCTGGAGTAGGGAGGGGACTCAGCCCCAGCATTTT. The chain carries TRBV30 and TRBJ1-5; the D gene is possibly TRBD1 (5 bases). Germline CDR1 is GTSNPN and CDR2 is SVGIG (reference sequence). This CDR3 spans 13 amino acids. V lost 2 bases and J lost 6, with 11 bases in between.

V gene TRBV6-5 combines with J gene TRBJ1-2; 8 bases line up with TRBD1. The ends lost 6 bases at V and 4 bases at J; junction bases unmatched: 4. Germline loops: CDR1 MNHEY, CDR2 SVGAGI. The CDR3 contains 13 residues. CDR3 coding DNA: TGTGCCAGCAGCCCCGGGACAGGCTATGGCTACACCTTC. It is translated as CASSPGTGYGYTF.

CDR3 loop: CATKVGVVTYEQYF. In DNA, the CDR3 is TGTGCCACCAAAGTAGGGGTAGTAACCTACGAGCAGTACTTC. The chain employs TRBV2 and TRBJ2-7, with a possible D match to TRBD1 (5 bases). With 10 bases removed from V and 2 bases from J, the gap between germline ends came to 18 bases. Germline V gene lookup returns CDR1 SNHLY and CDR2 FYNNEI. The length of the CDR3 is 14 residues.

This chain connects TRBV9 to TRBJ1-3; TRBD1 matches at 8 bases. Germline CDR1 reads SGDLS; CDR2 reads YYNGEE. The CDR3 consists of 15 residues. V trimming: 4 bases; J trimming: 3 bases; junction bases outside the gene matches: 6. The CDR3 sequence: CASSTTGGNGNTIYF. The CDR3 DNA reads TGTGCCAGCAGCACCACAGGGGGTAATGGAAACACCATATATTTT. Full variable domain (outside the CDR3, taken from reference TRBV9 and TRBJ1-3): DSGVTQTPKHLITATGQRVTLRCSPRSGDLSVYWYQQSLDQGLQFLIQYYNGEERAKGNILERFSAQQFPDLHSELNLSSLELGDSALYFCASSTTGGNGNTIYFGEGSWLTVV.

This chain connects TRBV7-2 to TRBJ1-4, with D tentatively TRBD1 (5 bases). The CDR3 totals 14 residues. The germline V and J ends were trimmed by 4 bases and 8 bases, with 14 bases remaining between them. Germline lookup yields CDR1 SGHTA and CDR2 FQGNSA. The chain's CDR3 is CASSSGTRGEKLFF. CDR3 DNA: TGTGCCAGCAGCTCCGGGACCCGGGGGGAAAAACTGTTTTTT.

The V gene is TRBV2, the J gene TRBJ2-1; no clear D gene. The CDR3 is 14 amino acids. Trimming stripped 10 bases from V and 2 bases from J, with 15 bases between. From germline, CDR1 is SNHLY and CDR2 FYNNEI. CDR3 sequence: CATYEVRPYNEQFF. The CDR3 DNA sequence: TGTGCCACCTACGAAGTTCGTCCCTACAATGAGCAGTTCTTC.

The CDR3 DNA reads as TGTGCCAGCAGCGTGTCAGCGGGGGGGTCCTCCTACGAGCAGTACTTC. This codes for CASSVSAGGSSYEQYF. The chain uses TRBV9 and TRBJ2-7, with 10 bases lining up with TRBD2. Germline trimming cut 2 bases from V and 0 bases from J; bases unmatched to any gene: 5. The germline CDR1 and CDR2 sequences are SGDLS and YYNGEE. The CDR3 runs to 16 residues.

CDR3 in DNA: TGTGCCAGCAGTTACCCCGAAAGAGGAGAGACCCAGTACTTC. It specifies CASSYPERGETQYF. V is TRBV6-6 and J is TRBJ2-5; D unclear. The ends were cut back, 2 bases at V and 4 bases at J, with 11 bases in the middle. This CDR3 comprises 14 residues. CDR1 and CDR2 (germline): MNHNY, SVGAGI (reference sequence).

This clone was recorded a few times. The chain joins TRBV19 to TRBJ1-5; possibly TRBD1 for D (6 bases). The germline V and J ends were trimmed by 5 bases and 7 bases, with 9 bases remaining between them. The CDR3 is 12 amino acids. Germline lookup yields CDR1 LNHDA and CDR2 SQIVND (reference sequence). As DNA, the CDR3 is TGTGCCAGTAGTCCAGGGGTCCAGCCCCAGCATTTT. This codes for CASSPGVQPQHF.

The chain couples TRBV30 to TRBJ2-7, with D perhaps TRBD1 (5 bases). V was cut by 0 bases and J by 6 bases, with 9 bases left in between. The CDR3 is made up of 12 amino acids. Germline lookup yields CDR1 GTSNPN and CDR2 SVGIG (reference sequence). CDR3 residues: CAWSVQQGEQYF. The CDR3 coding sequence is TGTGCCTGGAGTGTACAGCAGGGCGAGCAGTACTTC.

The V gene is TRBV2, the J gene TRBJ2-3; TRBD2 matches 8 bases. Germline trimming cut 6 bases from V and 11 bases from J; bases unmatched to any gene: 16. Germline V gene lookup returns CDR1 SNHLY and CDR2 FYNNEI. The CDR3 runs to 15 residues. CDR3 bases: TGTGCCAGCAGGATGGGGCTAGCGGGCGCGGGTGGGCAGTATTTT. Translated: CASRMGLAGAGGQYF.

The V call is TRBV27, the J call TRBJ1-1; TRBD1 matches at 11 bases. With 5 bases clipped from V and 8 bases from J, the junction kept 4 bases outside the gene matches. The CDR3 consists of 13 residues. In germline, CDR1 is MNHEY, CDR2 SMNVEV (reference sequence). CDR3 loop: CASSARTGGEAFF. CDR3 in DNA: TGTGCCAGCAGTGCCCGGACAGGGGGCGAAGCTTTCTTT.

This clone was recorded once. CDR3 region: CASSRSTGIASYEQYF. For the CDR3, the DNA is TGTGCCAGCTCACGGTCCACAGGGATCGCCTCCTACGAGCAGTACTTC. The J gene is TRBJ2-7, the V gene TRBV18; tentative D call: TRBD1 (6 bases). Trimming took off 4 bases at V and 0 bases at J, with 16 bases between the two ends. Germline values: CDR1 KGHSH, CDR2 LQKENI. This CDR3 region has 16 residues.

This clone is a singleton in its sample. The gene calls are TRBV5-6 and TRBJ1-5, with 7 bases aligning to TRBD1. V was pared by 1 base and J by 5 bases, with 3 bases of the junction left unmatched. This CDR3 is 14 amino acids long. CDR1 SGHDT and CDR2 YYEEEE come from the germline V gene. CDR3 nucleotide sequence: TGTGCCAGCAGCTTGACAGGGGAGGATCAGCCCCAGCATTTT. Its translation: CASSLTGEDQPQHF.

The rearrangement uses TRBV6-1 and TRBJ2-7; 7 bases are shared with TRBD1. The V gene end was trimmed by 7 bases and the J gene end by 3 bases; junction bases not matched to a gene: 12. CDR1 is MNHNS and CDR2 is SASEGT in the germline V gene. The CDR3 has 15 amino acids. The CDR3 coding sequence is TGTGCCAGCATCAAGGGGGCCCCAGGGAACTACGAGCAGTACTTC. Translated: CASIKGAPGNYEQYF.

The chain uses TRBV7-9 and TRBJ1-1; TRBD1 is a possible D gene (5 bases). V gave up 4 bases and J gave up 4 bases, with 13 bases separating them. This CDR3 comprises 14 residues. Germline CDR1 is SEHNR and CDR2 is FQNEAQ (reference sequence). This CDR3 reads CASSYTGKGTEAFF. In DNA form, the CDR3 reads TGTGCCAGCAGCTACACAGGAAAGGGCACTGAAGCTTTCTTT. The full variable domain, its missing parts supplied by reference TRBV7-9 and TRBJ1-1, is DTGVSQNPRHKITKRGQNVTFRCDPISEHNRLYWYRQTLGQGPEFLTYFQNEAQLEKSRLLSDRFSAERPKGSFSTLEIQRTEQGDSAMYLCASSYTGKGTEAFFGQGTRLTVV.

V usage is TRBV5-1 and J usage is TRBJ2-2; 13 bases are a match to TRBD2. CDR3 length: 16 amino acids. Germline V gives CDR1 SGHRS, CDR2 YFSETQ. The junction had 0 bases not matched to a gene; V was cut back by 0 bases and J by 4 bases. The CDR3 DNA reads TGCGCCAGCAGCTTGGGGACTAGCGGGAGCACCGGGGAGCTGTTTTTT. This sequence encodes CASSLGTSGSTGELFF. Complete variable domain (other parts from reference TRBV5-1 and TRBJ2-2): KAGVTQTPRYLIKTRGQQVTLSCSPISGHRSVSWYQQTPGQGLQFLFEYFSETQRNKGNFPGRFSGRQFSNSRSEMNVSTLELGDSALYLCASSLGTSGSTGELFFGEGSRLTVL.

The CDR3 DNA follows: TGTGCCAGCAGCTTAGGGGGACAGGGTGAGCGCGGGGAGCTGTTTTTT. Residues: CASSLGGQGERGELFF. The genes are TRBV13 and TRBJ2-2, with 9 bases fitting TRBD1. Trimming removed 0 bases from V and 7 bases from J; junction bases left unmatched: 6. This CDR3 has 16 amino acids. The germline V gene encodes CDR1 PRHDT and CDR2 FYEKMQ (reference sequence).

This chain uses TRBV6-1 with TRBJ1-1; tentative D call: TRBD1 (5 bases). Deletions cut 8 bases from V and 0 bases from J, with 16 bases between. The CDR3 is made up of 15 amino acids. The germline CDR1 and CDR2 sequences are MNHNS and SASEGT. As DNA, the CDR3 is TGTGCCAGCGGATTCCCGACAGCTTTGAACACTGAAGCTTTCTTT. Translated, it gives CASGFPTALNTEAFF.

V gene TRBV21-1 combines with J gene TRBJ1-2; the D call TRBD1 from the table was never checked on the DNA. TRBV21-1 is annotated as a pseudogene. The CDR3 spans 16 residues. DNA for the CDR3: TGTGCCAGCAGCAAAGCAGCCGGGACACAGCACTATGGCTACACCTTC. This translates into CASSKAAGTQHYGYTF.

The chain recombines TRBV7-2 with TRBJ2-1; 7 bases line up with TRBD2. Germline V gene sequence: CDR1 SGHTA, CDR2 FQGNSA. The CDR3 length is 15 residues. V lost 8 bases and J lost 9; bases outside the gene matches: 16. The CDR3 region is CASVPGLAARSEQFF. The CDR3 DNA follows: TGTGCCAGCGTCCCGGGGCTAGCGGCAAGAAGTGAGCAGTTCTTC.